This TCR beta chain is from a study of CD4 T cells in relation to SARS-CoV-2 and coronaviruses. Study-level background: After roughly ten days of antigen culture, PBMC TCR beta CDR3s were sequenced. Shared crossreactive spike epitopes were mapped to their HLA restriction. General observations from the study: No donor gave both pre-pandemic and post-infection samples.

Before the COVID-19 pandemic, during about 2010-2018, CD4+ T cells were taken from unexposed donors. The cells were cultured for 10 days before CD4+ T cells were isolated. Approximately 2 million PBMCs per well were cultured with around 9.2 IU/ml IL-2. Points on this clone: Antigen: not known.

Using immunoSEQ multiplex PCR, the repertoire was profiled, and TCRdb retains in-frame clones only, with some absent. The sample carries around 22,000 clones, under 85% recorded once. Unmatched junction bases numbered 1, after V lost 4 bases and J lost 2 bases. CDR3 length: 14 amino acids. Germline lookup yields CDR1 LGHDT and CDR2 YNNKEL (reference sequence). The rearrangement joins TRBV3-1 (or the pseudogene TRBV3-2) to TRBJ1-3; 8 bases are a match to TRBD1. This TCR was recovered from a human donor in good health. The specimen was CD4+ T cells from PBMCs, cultured in vitro. CDR3 loop: CASSPGQAGNTIYF. CDR3 DNA sequence: TGTGCCAGCAGCCCGGGACAGGCTGGAAACACCATATATTTT.